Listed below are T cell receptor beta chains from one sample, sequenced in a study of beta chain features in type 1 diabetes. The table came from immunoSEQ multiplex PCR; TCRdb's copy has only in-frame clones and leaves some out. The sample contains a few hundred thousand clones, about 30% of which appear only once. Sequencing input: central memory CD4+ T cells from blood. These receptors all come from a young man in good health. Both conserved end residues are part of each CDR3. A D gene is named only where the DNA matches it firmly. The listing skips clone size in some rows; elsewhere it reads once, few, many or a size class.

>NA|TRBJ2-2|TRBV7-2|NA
CASSPPRPVLTGELFF
TGTGCCAGCAGCCCACCACGTCCAGTACTCACCGGGGAGCTGTTTTTT
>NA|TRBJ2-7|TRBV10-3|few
CAISESPYEQYF
TGTGCCATCAGTGAGTCCCCATATGAGCAGTACTTC
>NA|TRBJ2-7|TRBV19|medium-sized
CASSKGYEQYF
TGTGCCAGTAGTAAGGGCTACGAGCAGTACTTC
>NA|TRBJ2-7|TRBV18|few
CASSPPLEGGQYF
TGTGCCAGCTCACCACCTTTAGAAGGCGGGCAGTACTTC
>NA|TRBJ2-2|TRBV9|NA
CASSGGLNTGELFF
TGTGCCAGCAGCGGGGGACTTAACACCGGGGAGCTGTTTTTT
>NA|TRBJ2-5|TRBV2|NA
CASSESAGQETQYF
TGTGCCAGCAGTGAATCCGCGGGGCAAGAGACCCAGTACTTC
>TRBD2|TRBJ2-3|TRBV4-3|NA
CASSQDLAGGPGDTQYF
TGCGCCAGCAGCCAAGATCTAGCGGGAGGGCCAGGAGATACGCAGTATTTT
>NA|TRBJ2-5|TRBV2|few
CASGRGYQETQYF
TGTGCCAGCGGCCGGGGGTACCAAGAGACCCAGTACTTC
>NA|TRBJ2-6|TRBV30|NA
CAWSSQGFGANVLTF
TGTGCCTGGAGTTCCCAGGGCTTTGGGGCCAACGTCCTGACTTTC
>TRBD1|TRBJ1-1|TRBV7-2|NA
CASSLGGQGEAFF
TGTGCCAGCAGCTTAGGCGGACAGGGTGAAGCTTTCTTT
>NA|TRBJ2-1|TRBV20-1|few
CSAWTSSEQFF
TGCAGTGCGTGGACCTCCTCTGAGCAGTTCTTC
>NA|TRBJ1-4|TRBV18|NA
CASSPPALDGEKLFF
TGTGCCAGCTCACCACCGGCACTCGACGGTGAAAAACTGTTTTTT
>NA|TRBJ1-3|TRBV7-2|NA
CASSLVETSGNTIYF
TGTGCCAGCAGCTTAGTAGAGACCTCTGGAAACACCATATATTTT
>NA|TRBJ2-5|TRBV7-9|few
CASSLAGPTPVSQYF
TGTGCCAGCAGCTTAGCGGGGCCTACCCCTGTGTCCCAGTACTTC
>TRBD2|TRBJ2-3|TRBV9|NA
CASSAGLAVTDTQYF
TGTGCCAGCAGCGCGGGACTAGCGGTCACAGATACGCAGTATTTT
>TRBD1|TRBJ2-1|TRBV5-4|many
CASSWRDRGLNEQFF
TGTGCCAGCAGCTGGCGGGACAGGGGATTAAATGAGCAGTTCTTC
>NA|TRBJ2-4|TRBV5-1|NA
CASSFGGADIQYF
TGCGCCAGCAGCTTTGGCGGGGCAGACATTCAGTACTTC
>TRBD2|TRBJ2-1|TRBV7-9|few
CASSPLAGNYNEQFF
TGTGCCAGCAGCCCTCTAGCGGGGAACTACAATGAGCAGTTCTTC
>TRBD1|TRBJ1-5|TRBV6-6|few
CASSDRDQPQHF
TGTGCCAGCAGCGACAGGGATCAGCCCCAGCATTTT
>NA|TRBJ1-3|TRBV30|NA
CASLRFGNTIYF
TGTGCCTCCCTCCGCTTCGGAAACACCATATATTTT
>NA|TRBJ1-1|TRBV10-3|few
CAISVSSRSNTEAFF
TGTGCCATCAGTGTTAGTAGCAGGTCGAACACTGAAGCTTTCTTT
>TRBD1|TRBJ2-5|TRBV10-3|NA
CAISPGQIGETQYF
TGTGCCATCAGCCCGGGACAGATAGGAGAGACCCAGTACTTC
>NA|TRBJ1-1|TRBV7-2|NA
CASSPGTHTEAFF
TGTGCCAGCAGCCCTGGGACGCACACTGAAGCTTTCTTT
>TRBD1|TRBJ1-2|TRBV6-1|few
CASSESGTGVTNYGYTF
TGTGCCAGCAGTGAATCCGGGACAGGGGTAACTAACTATGGCTACACCTTC
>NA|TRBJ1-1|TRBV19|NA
CASSWGSGAEAFF
TGTGCCAGTAGTTGGGGATCGGGGGCTGAAGCTTTCTTT
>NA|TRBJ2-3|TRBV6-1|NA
CASYRRGGPDTQYF
TGTGCCAGCTACCGCCGTGGAGGGCCAGATACGCAGTATTTT
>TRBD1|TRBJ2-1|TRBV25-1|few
CASSDRDSVYNEQFF
TGTGCCAGCAGTGACCGGGACAGCGTATACAATGAGCAGTTCTTC
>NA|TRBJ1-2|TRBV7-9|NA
CASSLVRREGYGYTF
TGTGCCAGCAGCTTAGTTCGCCGGGAGGGCTATGGCTACACCTTC
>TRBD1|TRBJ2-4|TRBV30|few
CAWTRQGGNIQYF
TGTGCCTGGACTCGACAGGGGGGAAACATTCAGTACTTC
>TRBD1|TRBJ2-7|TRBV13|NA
CASSLGGTGVEQYF
TGTGCCAGCAGCTTAGGAGGGACAGGGGTCGAGCAGTACTTC
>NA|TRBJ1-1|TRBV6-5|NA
CASRSVMNTEAFF
TGTGCCAGCAGATCCGTCATGAACACTGAAGCTTTCTTT
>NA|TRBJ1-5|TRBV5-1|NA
CASRLGENQPQHF
TGCGCCAGCAGGCTTGGAGAAAATCAGCCCCAGCATTTT
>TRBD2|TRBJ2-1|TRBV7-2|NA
CASSPGLAWYNEQFF
TGTGCCAGCAGCCCGGGACTAGCGTGGTACAATGAGCAGTTCTTC
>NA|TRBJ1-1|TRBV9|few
CASSYRTGIGTEAFF
TGTGCCAGCAGCTATCGTACTGGGATCGGCACTGAAGCTTTCTTT
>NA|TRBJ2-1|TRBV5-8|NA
CASSPVIGEQFF
TGTGCCAGCAGCCCGGTCATAGGTGAGCAGTTCTTC
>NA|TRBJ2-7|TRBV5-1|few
CANQVGTAPAYEQYF
TGCGCCAACCAGGTGGGAACAGCGCCCGCCTACGAGCAGTACTTC
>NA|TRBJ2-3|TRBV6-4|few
CASSDSWRTQYF
TGTGCCAGCAGTGACTCTTGGAGAACGCAGTATTTT
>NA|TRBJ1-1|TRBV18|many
CASSPRADGTEAFF
TGTGCCAGCTCACCCAGGGCGGACGGCACTGAAGCTTTCTTT
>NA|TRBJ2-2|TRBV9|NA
CASSVAGTLSTGELFF
TGTGCCAGCAGCGTAGCAGGGACTCTATCCACCGGGGAGCTGTTTTTT
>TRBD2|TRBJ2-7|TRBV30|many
CAWNRGEGYEQYF
TGTGCCTGGAACCGGGGGGAGGGCTACGAGCAGTACTTC
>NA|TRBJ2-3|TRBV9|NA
CASSVDPDYTPTDTQYF
TGTGCCAGCAGCGTAGACCCGGACTACACCCCCACAGATACGCAGTATTTT
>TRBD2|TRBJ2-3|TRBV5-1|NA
CASSPERGGTDTQYF
TGCGCCAGCAGCCCCGAGCGGGGGGGCACAGATACGCAGTATTTT
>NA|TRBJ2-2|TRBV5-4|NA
CASSFGQNTGELFF
TGTGCCAGCAGCTTCGGACAGAACACCGGGGAGCTGTTTTTT
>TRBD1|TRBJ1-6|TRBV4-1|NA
CASSQDPWGTDNSPLHF
TGCGCCAGCAGCCAAGACCCCTGGGGGACAGATAATTCACCCCTCCACTTT
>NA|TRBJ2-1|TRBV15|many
CATSPTYGDNEQFF
TGTGCCACCAGTCCGACATATGGTGACAATGAGCAGTTCTTC
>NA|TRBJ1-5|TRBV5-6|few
CASSPSGRYSNQPQHF
TGTGCCAGCAGCCCTAGCGGCAGGTATAGCAATCAGCCCCAGCATTTT